Following are 5 T cell receptor beta chains from one sample sequenced in a study of shared T cell receptors in the human thymus. This table comes from immunoSEQ multiplex PCR, and its TCRdb copy is limited to in-frame clones, with some not included. This sample has about 400,000 clones, with 95% found just once. The source material was thymocytes. The origin of the receptors is a human donor.

This clone has just one count. This chain joins TRBV15 and TRBJ1-4, with 9 positions matching TRBD1. The J segment lost 0 bases and the V segment lost 3 bases, leaving 8 bases of the junction unmatched. Per the germline V gene, CDR1 is LNHNV and CDR2 is YYDKDF (reference sequence). CDR3 length equals 18 residues. This CDR3 is CATSRDDRGGPTNEKLFF. In nucleotides, the CDR3 is TGTGCCACCAGCAGGGATGACAGGGGGGGCCCAACTAATGAAAAACTGTTTTTT.

V gene TRBV9 combines with J gene TRBJ1-3; D is unclear. Per germline, CDR1 SGDLS and CDR2 YYNGEE. The CDR3 contains 15 residues. V was shortened by 0 bases and J by 0 bases, with 7 bases between the two germline ends. CDR3: CASSVAHRSGNTIYF. The CDR3 DNA reads as TGTGCCAGCAGCGTAGCTCATCGCTCTGGAAACACCATATATTTT. The whole variable domain, filled in from reference TRBV9 and TRBJ1-3, reads DSGVTQTPKHLITATGQRVTLRCSPRSGDLSVYWYQQSLDQGLQFLIQYYNGEERAKGNILERFSAQQFPDLHSELNLSSLELGDSALYFCASSVAHRSGNTIYFGEGSWLTVV.

The V gene is TRBV7-2, the J gene TRBJ2-1, with 7 bases identical to TRBD2. The CDR3 loop spans 17 amino acids. J gave up 6 bases and V 5 bases, and 16 bases lay outside the gene matches. The germline CDR1 and CDR2 sequences are SGHTA and FQGNSA. The CDR3 DNA reads as TGTGCCAGCAGCCCCGGGCGATTGAGCGGGAAGGGCAATGAGCAGTTCTTC. This translates into CASSPGRLSGKGNEQFF.

The chain uses TRBV27 and TRBJ1-3; TRBD1 agrees at 9 bases. Germline CDR1 is MNHEY and CDR2 is SMNVEV (reference sequence). The CDR3 has 14 amino acids. After removal of 5 bases from V and 8 bases from J, the junction contained 7 bases not matched to a gene. CDR3 loop: CASSDGTGRDTIYF. CDR3 DNA sequence: TGTGCCAGCAGTGACGGGACAGGGAGAGACACCATATATTTT.

This chain connects TRBV2 to TRBJ1-2, with D possibly being TRBD1 (5 bases). V shed 10 bases and J shed 4 bases, with 19 bases lying between them. The CDR3 contains 14 residues. Germline-derived CDR1 and CDR2 are SNHLY and FYNNEI. CDR3 nucleotide sequence: TGTGCCAACACAGCAGGGTCTTGGGGCTATGGCTACACCTTC. This translates into CANTAGSWGYGYTF. Supplemented by reference TRBV2 and TRBJ1-2, the full variable domain reads EPEVTQTPSHQVTQMGQEVILRCVPISNHLYFYWYRQILGQKVEFLVSFYNNEISEKSEIFDDQFSVERPDGSNFTLKIRSTKLEDSAMYFCANTAGSWGYGYTFGSGTRLTVV.